These 3 T cell receptor beta chains share one sample of origin, sequenced in a study of T cells in tuberculosis. The data were produced by immunoSEQ multiplex PCR, yet TCRdb's version contains in-frame clones alone and is incomplete. This sample has about 33,000 clones; less than 97% occur once, and the top ten carry less than 2.5%. The sequenced material came from PBMCs. Every receptor here comes from a donor aged 10-29 years with latent tuberculosis or without tuberculosis infection.

V usage is TRBV10-3 and J usage is TRBJ1-1; D is ambiguous. Trimming took 2 bases from V and 7 from J, leaving 11 bases between them. CDR3 length: 13 amino acids. Germline lookup yields CDR1 ENHRY and CDR2 SYGVKD. This CDR3 reads CAISEGELNEAFF. The DNA for the CDR3 is TGTGCCATCAGTGAGGGGGAGTTGAATGAAGCTTTCTTT.

The chain has TRBV7-2 and TRBJ1-1, with a possible D match to TRBD1 (5 bases). V was trimmed by 4 bases and J by 11 bases, leaving 17 bases between them. The CDR3 is 13 amino acids. Germline V gives CDR1 SGHTA, CDR2 FQGNSA. CDR3 residues: CASSYTGSVMAFF. The CDR3 coding sequence is TGTGCCAGCAGCTATACAGGTTCAGTAATGGCTTTCTTT.

The chain couples TRBV7-2 to TRBJ2-3; D unresolved. The CDR3 sequence is 12 residues long. Looked up from germline, CDR1 is SGHTA and CDR2 is FQGNSA. V lost 2 bases, J lost 4 bases, and 4 bases lay in between. In DNA, the CDR3 is TGTGCCAGCAGCTTATTCGCAGATACGCAGTATTTT. Its protein product is CASSLFADTQYF.